The sequence of this TCR beta chain was determined in a study of response to subunit inactivated influenza vaccine. This clonotype has just a few counts. One entry per CDR3 protein results from TCRdb running MiXCR on the RT-PCR reads. The sample yields roughly 790,000 distinct CDR3 sequences, over 20% seen once. The specimen was PBMCs from blood, collected around 5 days after vaccination. The TCR originated in a man aged 50 or older who received an inactivated influenza vaccine.

In nucleotides, the CDR3 is TGCGCCAGCAGCGTAAGGACAGGGGCGGACACCATATATTTT. Amino acids: CASSVRTGADTIYF. The chain uses TRBV5-1 and TRBJ1-3; 9 nucleotides agree with TRBD1. Germline V lookup: CDR1 SGHRS, CDR2 YFSETQ. This CDR3 comprises 14 residues. J was trimmed by 8 bases and V by 4 bases; bases with no gene match: 7. Complete variable domain (other parts from reference TRBV5-1 and TRBJ1-3): KAGVTQTPRYLIKTRGQQVTLSCSPISGHRSVSWYQQTPGQGLQFLFEYFSETQRNKGNFPGRFSGRQFSNSRSEMNVSTLELGDSALYLCASSVRTGADTIYFGEGSWLTVV.